This T cell receptor beta chain was sequenced during a study of OX40 agonist ivuxolimab in advanced cancers. The germline V gene encodes CDR1 SGDLS and CDR2 YYNGEE. The length of the CDR3 is 15 residues. Losses at the gene ends were 2 bases for V and 2 bases for J; bases not matched to a gene: 5. Data came from immunoSEQ multiplex PCR; TCRdb stores just in-frame clones and leaves some out. Of more than 65,000 clones listed, approximately 89% are singletons. The genes are TRBV9 and TRBJ2-5, with TRBD2 matching over 8 bases. The input for sequencing was CD4+ or CD8+ T cells sorted from blood, taken in a trial of the OX40 agonist ivuxolimab. This receptor was identified in an adult with an advanced solid tumor such as melanoma, head and neck, liver or kidney cancer. The CDR3: CASSVLGGRQETQYF. In DNA, the CDR3 is TGTGCCAGCAGCGTCCTAGGCGGGAGGCAAGAGACCCAGTACTTC. The whole variable domain, filled in from reference TRBV9 and TRBJ2-5, reads DSGVTQTPKHLITATGQRVTLRCSPRSGDLSVYWYQQSLDQGLQFLIQYYNGEERAKGNILERFSAQQFPDLHSELNLSSLELGDSALYFCASSVLGGRQETQYFGPGTRLLVL.